Each of the 5 T cell receptor beta chains below was sequenced from the same sample in a study of blood T cell repertoires in COVID-19. Profiled with immunoSEQ multiplex PCR; TCRdb holds only in-frame clones, not every one. Of some 96,000 clones in the sample, 90% were seen once. Sequencing was done on a sample of peripheral blood. Receptors were obtained from a man aged 55 to 70 with acute or convalescent COVID-19.

The chain uses TRBV4-1 and TRBJ1-3; TRBD1 matches 10 bases. CDR3 length equals 17 residues. Trimming at V came to 2 bases and at J to 2 bases, leaving 6 bases not matched to a gene. Germline-derived CDR1 and CDR2 are MGHRA and YSYEKL. The CDR3 protein is CASSQSGGQGPGNTIYF. In DNA, the CDR3 is TGCGCCAGCAGCCAATCGGGGGGACAGGGGCCTGGAAACACCATATATTTT.

This clone was found once. This chain uses TRBV6-6 with TRBJ2-7; TRBD2 is a possible D gene (6 bases). This CDR3 comprises 11 residues. V was pared by 6 bases and J by 6 bases, with 9 bases between. Looked up from germline, CDR1 is MNHNY and CDR2 is SVGAGI (reference sequence). Here the CDR3 DNA reads TGTGCCAGCAGCAGGCGGGGCGAGCAGTACTTC. This encodes CASSRRGEQYF.

V gene TRBV5-1 combines with J gene TRBJ1-2; D remains ambiguous. V was trimmed by 0 bases and J by 5 bases, leaving 11 bases between them. The CDR3 has 14 residues. Looked up from germline, CDR1 is SGHRS and CDR2 is YFSETQ. The CDR3 DNA reads TGCGCCAGCAGCTTGGCCGAGTGGAGATATGGCTACACCTTC. Protein product: CASSLAEWRYGYTF.

The table lists this clone with a count of one. The genes are TRBV27 and TRBJ2-7, with TRBD1 matching 10 bases. V lost 4 bases and J lost 0; bases outside the gene matches: 3. Germline CDR1 reads MNHEY; CDR2 reads SMNVEV (reference sequence). The CDR3 has 15 residues. DNA of the CDR3: TGTGCCAGCAGTTCGACAGGGGGCATCTCCTACGAGCAGTACTTC. Its protein is CASSSTGGISYEQYF.

The chain couples TRBV6-1 to TRBJ1-2; D is undetermined. The V gene's germline CDR1 is MNHNS and CDR2 SASEGT. The CDR3 has 14 residues. Trimming shortened V by 0 bases and J by 6 bases, and 11 bases separated the two germline ends. For the CDR3, the DNA is TGTGCCAGCAGTGAAGCTCGGGGAAGGGATGGCTACACCTTC. This gives the protein CASSEARGRDGYTF.